The 10 T cell receptor beta chains below come from one sample, sequenced in a study of T cells in Graves' hyperthyroidism and ophthalmopathy (dated by TCRdb to between 2019 and 2020). The library was generated by multiplex PCR. Reads for this sample came from an Illumina HiSeq 2000. TCR beta CDR3 regions were amplified from RNA transcripts. The first round of RT-PCR for the TCR CDR3 was performed with the HTBI primer set and the Qiagen OneStep RT-PCR kit. Starting from the raw public reads, TCRdb applied fastp trimming at Q25, assembled clones with MiXCR and retained in-frame beta chains. Rows merge per CDR3 protein into single entries with the most common DNA and genes. This sample has about 560,000 distinct CDR3 sequences in its table, and roughly a sixth of those were observed once. The top ten constitute 18% of the sample. The sample taken for sequencing was blood. The source of these receptors is a woman between 18 and 29 years old with Graves' hyperthyroidism.

This clonotype was recorded a few times. The chain is built from TRBV25-1 and TRBJ2-7, with TRBD1 matching over 10 bases. The germline gives CDR1 MGHDK, CDR2 SYGVNS. This CDR3 comprises 16 residues. J was trimmed by 5 bases and V by 4 bases; bases with no gene match: 11. The CDR3 coding sequence is TGTGCCAGCAGTGTCCCACCGGGACAGGGGACGGACGAGCAGTACTTC. Translation: CASSVPPGQGTDEQYF.

At least ten counts were recorded for this clonotype. The chain carries TRBV15 and TRBJ2-1; TRBD2 matches 11 bases. Losses at the gene ends were 5 bases for V and 8 bases for J; bases not matched to a gene: 17. The CDR3 runs to 18 residues. The germline CDR1 and CDR2 sequences are LNHNV and YYDKDF (reference sequence). CDR3 in amino acids: CATSVRAVTSGSWDEQFF. The DNA of the CDR3 is TGTGCCACCAGCGTCCGAGCGGTTACTAGCGGGAGTTGGGATGAGCAGTTCTTC.

V gene TRBV24-1 combines with J gene TRBJ2-2; no clear D. Germline V gene sequence: CDR1 KGHDR, CDR2 SFDVKD. Trimming removed 4 bases from V and 4 bases from J, with 9 bases in between. The CDR3 consists of 14 residues. Written as DNA, the CDR3 is TGTGCCACCAGTGAGGGGATCGGCACCGGGGAGCTGTTTTTT. Protein sequence: CATSEGIGTGELFF.

At least ten counts were recorded for this clonotype. The genes are TRBV2 and TRBJ2-3; perhaps TRBD1 as D (6 bases). Trimming pared 6 bases from V and 2 bases from J, leaving 15 bases between. This CDR3 contains 15 residues. Germline CDR1 reads SNHLY; CDR2 reads FYNNEI. The CDR3 loop reads CASRKLGGPTDTQYF. The CDR3 bases are TGTGCCAGCAGAAAACTAGGGGGTCCCACAGATACGCAGTATTTT.

This clonotype was observed a few times. V is TRBV10-1 and J is TRBJ2-3, with 11 nucleotides matching TRBD2. V was clipped by 8 bases and J by 0 bases; unmatched bases: 13. Germline V CDR1 and CDR2: WNHNN, SYGVQD (reference sequence). This CDR3 is built from 18 residues. Written as DNA, the CDR3 is TGCGCCAGCTCCACGACTAGCGGGATCCCCCTTAGCACAGATACGCAGTATTTT. Its protein product is CASSTTSGIPLSTDTQYF.

This clonotype was detected ten times or more. CDR3 coding DNA: TGTGCCTGGAGTGTACGCGCAGGGATGGCAGATACGCAGTATTTT. Protein product: CAWSVRAGMADTQYF. V gene TRBV30 combines with J gene TRBJ2-3; D may be TRBD1 (5 bases). The CDR3 consists of 15 residues. V was trimmed by 0 bases and J by 4 bases, leaving 14 bases between them. CDR1 is GTSNPN, CDR2 SVGIG, per germline (reference sequence). Looking up the rest from reference TRBV30 and TRBJ2-3 gives the full variable domain: SQTIHQWPATLVQPVGSPLSLECTVEGTSNPNLYWYRQAAGRGLQLLFYSVGIGQISSEVPQNLSASRPQDRQFILSSKKLLLSDSGFYLCAWSVRAGMADTQYFGPGTRLTVL.

This clonotype was counted a few times. In DNA, the CDR3 is TGCAGTGCTTGGGACGGCAGCAATCAGCCCCAGCATTTT. Protein product: CSAWDGSNQPQHF. The rearrangement links TRBV20-1 to TRBJ1-5; D possibly corresponds to TRBD1 (5 bases). Trimming took off 5 bases at V and 1 base at J, with 9 bases between the two ends. The CDR3 totals 13 residues. Germline lookup yields CDR1 DFQATT and CDR2 SNEGSKA (reference sequence).

This clonotype was detected ten times or more. The genes are TRBV5-6 and TRBJ2-1; 7 bases line up with TRBD2. V shed 0 bases, J shed 3 bases, and the junction held 9 bases outside the gene matches. CDR1 and CDR2 (germline): SGHDT, YYEEEE. CDR3 size: 17 residues. The CDR3 spells CASSLEGRGPVYNEQFF. The CDR3 region has the DNA TGTGCCAGCAGCTTGGAAGGGAGGGGTCCCGTCTACAATGAGCAGTTCTTC.

The J gene is TRBJ2-1, the V gene TRBV19, with TRBD2 matching over 9 bases. With V trimmed by 3 bases and J by 7 bases, 7 bases remained unmatched. The germline gives CDR1 LNHDA, CDR2 SQIVND (reference sequence). This CDR3 contains 15 residues. The chain's CDR3 is CASSMRGGLTNEQFF. As DNA, the CDR3 is TGTGCCAGTAGTATGCGGGGGGGCCTAACGAATGAGCAGTTCTTC.

In its sample, this clonotype was seen a few times. V is TRBV29-1 and J is TRBJ1-5, with TRBD1 matching 7 bases. Germline V lookup: CDR1 SQVTM, CDR2 ANQGSEA. V was pared by 4 bases and J by 0 bases, with 6 bases of the junction left unmatched. CDR3 length: 15 amino acids. CDR3 nucleotides: TGCAGCGTTGTTCCAGCAGGGGGTAGCAATCAGCCCCAGCATTTT. Translation: CSVVPAGGSNQPQHF. Full variable domain (outside the CDR3, taken from reference TRBV29-1 and TRBJ1-5): SAVISQKPSRDICQRGTSLTIQCQVDSQVTMMFWYRQQPGQSLTLIATANQGSEATYESGFVIDKFPISRPNLTFSTLTVSNMSPEDSSIYLCSVVPAGGSNQPQHFGDGTRLSIL.